This TCR beta chain emerged from a study of cytomegalovirus exposure and HLA in healthy donors. 13 Jbeta primers and 60 Vbeta primers were used for the PCR. Assay used: immunoSEQ multiplex PCR; TCRdb lists only in-frame clones, some missing. The sample has about 240,000 clones; approximately 85% are singletons. CDR1 MNHEY and CDR2 SMNVEV come from the germline V gene (reference sequence). The CDR3 extends over 14 amino acids. V lost 4 bases, J lost 0 bases, and 6 bases lay in between. J is TRBJ1-4 and V is TRBV27; a weak D match, TRBD1 (6 bases). Material for sequencing was PBMCs. This clonotype was obtained from a girl aged 2-9 years in good health and CMV-seronegative. CDR3 coding DNA: TGTGCCAGCAGTTGGACAGCAACTAATGAAAAACTGTTTTTT. Its translation is CASSWTATNEKLFF.